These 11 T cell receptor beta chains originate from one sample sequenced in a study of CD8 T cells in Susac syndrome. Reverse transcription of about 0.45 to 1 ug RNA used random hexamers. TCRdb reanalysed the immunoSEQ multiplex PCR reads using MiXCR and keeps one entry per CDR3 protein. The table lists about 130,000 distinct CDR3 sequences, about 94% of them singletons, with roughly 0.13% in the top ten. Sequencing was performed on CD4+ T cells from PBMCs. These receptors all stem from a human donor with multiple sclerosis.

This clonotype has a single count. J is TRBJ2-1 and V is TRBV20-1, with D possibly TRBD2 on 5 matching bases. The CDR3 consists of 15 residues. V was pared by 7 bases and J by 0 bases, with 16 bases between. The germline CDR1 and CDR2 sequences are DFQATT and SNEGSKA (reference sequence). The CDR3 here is CSVERLLSSYNEQFF. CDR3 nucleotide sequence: TGCAGTGTTGAGCGGCTCCTTAGCTCCTACAATGAGCAGTTCTTC.

CDR3 in amino acids: CASSPSGPGTNYGYTF. For the CDR3, the DNA is TGTGCCAGCTCACCCTCCGGTCCAGGGACTAACTATGGCTACACCTTC. The chain links TRBV18 to TRBJ1-2; TRBD1 might be the D (5 bases). CDR1 KGHSH and CDR2 LQKENI come from the germline V gene. V dropped 3 bases and J dropped 0 bases, with 14 bases sitting between them. There are 16 residues in the CDR3.

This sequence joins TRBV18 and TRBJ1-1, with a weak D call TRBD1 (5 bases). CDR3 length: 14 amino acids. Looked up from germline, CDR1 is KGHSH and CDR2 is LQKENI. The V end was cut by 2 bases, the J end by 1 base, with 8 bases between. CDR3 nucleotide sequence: TGTGCCAGCTCACCAGACAGTAGGAACACTGAAGCTTTCTTT. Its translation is CASSPDSRNTEAFF.

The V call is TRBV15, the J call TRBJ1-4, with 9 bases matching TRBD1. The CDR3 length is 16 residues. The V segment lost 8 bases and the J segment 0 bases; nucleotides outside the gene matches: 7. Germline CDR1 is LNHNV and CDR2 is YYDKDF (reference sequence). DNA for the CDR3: TGTGCCACCGAGGGACAGGGAATCGCAACTAATGAAAAACTGTTTTTT. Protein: CATEGQGIATNEKLFF.

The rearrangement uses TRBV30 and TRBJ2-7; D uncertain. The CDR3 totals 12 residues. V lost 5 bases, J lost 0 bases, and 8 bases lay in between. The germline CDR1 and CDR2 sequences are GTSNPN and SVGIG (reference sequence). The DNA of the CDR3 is TGTGCCTGGGCTACCCACTCCTACGAGCAGTACTTC. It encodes CAWATHSYEQYF.

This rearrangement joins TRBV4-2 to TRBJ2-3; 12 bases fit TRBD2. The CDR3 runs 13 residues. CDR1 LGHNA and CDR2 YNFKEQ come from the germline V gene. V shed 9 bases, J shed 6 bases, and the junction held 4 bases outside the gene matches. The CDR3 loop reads CASKTSGGDTQYF. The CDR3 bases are TGTGCCAGTAAGACTAGCGGGGGCGATACGCAGTATTTT.

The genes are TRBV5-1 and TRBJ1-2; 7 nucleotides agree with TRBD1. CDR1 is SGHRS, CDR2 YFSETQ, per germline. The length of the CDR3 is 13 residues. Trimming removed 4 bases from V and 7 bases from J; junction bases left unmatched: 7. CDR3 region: CASSVRDSGGYTF. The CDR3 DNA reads TGCGCCAGCAGCGTCCGGGACAGTGGTGGCTACACCTTC.

In DNA form, the CDR3 reads TGCGCCAGCAGCTTGGCCCAGGGGGTTAGCGAGCAGTTCTTC. Translation: CASSLAQGVSEQFF. The chain combines TRBV5-1 with TRBJ2-1, with 7 positions matching TRBD1. CDR3 length: 14 residues. In germline, CDR1 is SGHRS, CDR2 YFSETQ. V was clipped by 0 bases and J by 10 bases; unmatched bases: 7.

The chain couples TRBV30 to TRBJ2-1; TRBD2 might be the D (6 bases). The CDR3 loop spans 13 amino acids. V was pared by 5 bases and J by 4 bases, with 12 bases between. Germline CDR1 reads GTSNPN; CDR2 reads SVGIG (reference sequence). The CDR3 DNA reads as TGTGCCTGGTGGGGCGGGGAGTACAATGAGCAGTTCTTC. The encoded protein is CAWWGGEYNEQFF.

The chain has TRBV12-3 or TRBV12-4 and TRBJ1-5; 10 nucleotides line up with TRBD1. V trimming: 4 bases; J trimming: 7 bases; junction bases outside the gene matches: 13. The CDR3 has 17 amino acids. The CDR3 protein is CASSSGQGTSSLQPQHF. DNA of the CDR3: TGTGCCAGCAGTTCGGGACAGGGGACGTCATCGTTACAGCCCCAGCATTTT.

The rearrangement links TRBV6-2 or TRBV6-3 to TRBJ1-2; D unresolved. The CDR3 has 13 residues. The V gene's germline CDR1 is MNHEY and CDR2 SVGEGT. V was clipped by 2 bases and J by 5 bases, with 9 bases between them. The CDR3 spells CASSYDPPYGYTF. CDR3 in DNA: TGTGCCAGCAGTTACGACCCGCCGTATGGCTACACCTTC.